The 21 T cell receptor beta chains below all came from one sample that was sequenced in a study of cytomegalovirus exposure and HLA in healthy donors. Researchers ran the PCR with 60 Vbeta and 13 Jbeta primers. Sequencing was performed with immunoSEQ multiplex PCR; in TCRdb, only in-frame clones are kept and a portion is missing. In the table there are about 190,000 clones, 87% of which are singletons. Sequences were obtained from PBMCs. The origin of the receptors is a man aged 30 to 45 in good health and CMV-seronegative.

This chain uses TRBV18 with TRBJ1-1; D call uncertain. Per the germline V gene, CDR1 is KGHSH and CDR2 is LQKENI. The CDR3 has 12 residues. V lost 2 bases and J 6 bases, leaving 7 bases between the germline ends. The CDR3 sequence is CASSPVSSEAFF. The CDR3 nucleotides read TGTGCCAGCTCACCAGTGAGTTCTGAAGCTTTCTTT.

The V gene is TRBV25-1, the J gene TRBJ2-2; D may be TRBD2 (6 bases). Germline CDR1 MGHDK, CDR2 SYGVNS. The CDR3 is 15 amino acids. V lost 3 bases and J 3 bases, leaving 11 bases between the germline ends. The CDR3 spells CASSEQGLHTGELFF. The CDR3 coding sequence is TGTGCCAGCAGTGAGCAGGGACTTCACACCGGGGAGCTGTTTTTT.

V gene TRBV25-1 combines with J gene TRBJ1-1; D is perhaps TRBD1 (5 bases). Trimming shortened V by 9 bases and J by 1 base, and 12 bases separated the two germline ends. The CDR3 is 13 residues long. Germline V gene lookup returns CDR1 MGHDK and CDR2 SYGVNS. CDR3 nucleotides: TGTGCCAGTCCACAGGACGGGAACACTGAAGCTTTCTTT. Its translation is CASPQDGNTEAFF.

The chain couples TRBV5-4 to TRBJ2-3, with TRBD2 matching 7 bases. The CDR3 is 16 residues long. Germline CDR1 is SGHNT and CDR2 is YYREEE (reference sequence). V dropped 4 bases and J dropped 2; count of bases not matched to a gene: 10. As DNA, the CDR3 is TGTGCCAGCAGCATTCGACTAGCAGCGAACACAGATACGCAGTATTTT. Translating it yields CASSIRLAANTDTQYF. The entire variable domain, with the rest obtained from reference TRBV5-4 and TRBJ2-3, is as follows: ETGVTQSPTHLIKTRGQQVTLRCSSQSGHNTVSWYQQALGQGPQFIFQYYREEENGRGNFPPRFSGLQFPNYSSELNVNALELDDSALYLCASSIRLAANTDTQYFGPGTRLTVL.

This clone has a single count. The chain combines TRBV5-1 with TRBJ2-7, with 10 bases that match TRBD1. Losses at the gene ends were 4 bases for V and 3 bases for J; bases not matched to a gene: 7. Germline V CDR1 and CDR2: SGHRS, YFSETQ. CDR3 length equals 15 residues. CDR3 DNA: TGCGCCAGCAGCCGCCGAGGACAGGGGGACTACGAGCAGTACTTC. Translated, it gives CASSRRGQGDYEQYF.

The chain has TRBV7-2 and TRBJ2-7; TRBD2 matches at 13 bases. From germline, CDR1 is SGHTA and CDR2 FQGNSA. V dropped 5 bases and J dropped 3; count of bases not matched to a gene: 4. CDR3 length: 15 amino acids. The CDR3 region is CASSPGLAGVYEQYF. The CDR3 DNA reads TGTGCCAGCAGCCCCGGACTAGCGGGAGTCTACGAGCAGTACTTC.

This chain uses TRBV28 with TRBJ2-1; 9 bases align to TRBD1. CDR1 is MDHEN, CDR2 SYDVKM, per germline. CDR3 length: 16 amino acids. Trimming cost V 5 bases and J 3 bases; bases outside gene matches: 8. Here the CDR3 DNA reads TGTGCCAGCAGTGGGAGGGGGACAGGGTTCTACAATGAGCAGTTCTTC. As protein: CASSGRGTGFYNEQFF.

The CDR3 DNA sequence: TGTGCCAGCAGCTGGGGACAGGAAGATACGCAGTATTTT. Translated, it gives CASSWGQEDTQYF. J is TRBJ2-3 and V is TRBV5-4; 8 bases agree with TRBD1. Germline V gives CDR1 SGHNT, CDR2 YYREEE (reference sequence). There are 13 residues in the CDR3. V lost 3 bases, J lost 5 bases, and 2 bases stayed unmatched.

This clone came up a few times. V usage is TRBV11-3 and J usage is TRBJ1-1; tentatively, D is TRBD1 (5 bases). The CDR3 length is 12 residues. V was shortened by 3 bases and J by 7 bases, with 9 bases between the two germline ends. Germline CDR1 is SGHNT and CDR2 is YENEEA. CDR3 sequence reads: CASSLGPREAFF. CDR3 coding DNA: TGTGCCAGCAGCTTGGGGCCACGTGAAGCTTTCTTT. Full variable domain (remainder filled in from reference TRBV11-3 and TRBJ1-1): EAGVVQSPRYKIIEKKQPVAFWCNPISGHNTLYWYLQNLGQGPELLIRYENEEAVDDSQLPKDRFSAERLKGVDSTLKIQPAELGDSAVYLCASSLGPREAFFGQGTRLTVV.

V gene TRBV10-3 combines with J gene TRBJ2-3; perhaps TRBD2 as D (5 bases). Germline V gene lookup returns CDR1 ENHRY and CDR2 SYGVKD. The V and J ends lost 10 bases and 5 bases respectively, with 13 bases between them. The CDR3 runs to 12 residues. The CDR3 DNA is TGTGCCACAGGAGGTTTGAAAGATACGCAGTATTTT. Protein: CATGGLKDTQYF.

V usage is TRBV6-5 and J usage is TRBJ1-2; TRBD1 aligns across 7 bases. Germline loops: CDR1 MNHEY, CDR2 SVGAGI. The CDR3 covers 14 residues. V shed 6 bases, J shed 1 base, and the junction held 5 bases outside the gene matches. Here the CDR3 reads CASSLQGVNYGYTF. In DNA form, the CDR3 reads TGTGCCAGCAGCCTTCAGGGGGTTAACTATGGCTACACCTTC.

The chain has TRBV6-1 and TRBJ2-5; possibly TRBD1 for D (7 bases). The end of the DNA is better explained by TRBJ2-7, so the J call may be wrong. The CDR3 runs 14 residues. CDR1 and CDR2 from the germline V gene are MNHNS and SASEGT. CDR3 sequence: CASSARDSPYEQYF. In DNA, the CDR3 is TGTGCCAGCAGTGCGCGGGACAGTCCTTACGAGCAGTACTTC.

J is TRBJ2-5 and V is TRBV7-9; a weak D match, TRBD2 (6 bases). This CDR3 region has 14 residues. Germline CDR1 is SEHNR and CDR2 is FQNEAQ (reference sequence). The V end was cut by 5 bases, the J end by 4 bases, with 14 bases between. The CDR3 sequence is CASSPPRRGETQYF. The CDR3 bases are TGTGCCAGCAGCCCCCCACGGAGGGGAGAGACCCAGTACTTC.

The rearrangement uses TRBV11-2 and TRBJ1-1; unclear D gene. Germline V gene sequence: CDR1 SGHAT, CDR2 FQNNGV. Trimming left V 1 base short and J 1 base short, with 10 bases between. This CDR3 is 15 amino acids long. The chain's CDR3 is CASSLAPRENTEAFF. The CDR3 DNA reads as TGTGCCAGCAGCTTAGCCCCCCGGGAGAACACTGAAGCTTTCTTT.

The chain recombines TRBV30 with TRBJ1-4; 7 nucleotides agree with TRBD1. Looked up from germline, CDR1 is GTSNPN and CDR2 is SVGIG (reference sequence). This CDR3 comprises 17 residues. The ends lost 4 bases at V and 0 bases at J; junction bases unmatched: 11. This CDR3 reads CAWNSGGRGATNEKLFF. The CDR3, as DNA: TGTGCCTGGAATTCCGGGGGCAGGGGGGCAACTAATGAAAAACTGTTTTTT. Combining the CDR3 with reference TRBV30 and TRBJ1-4 gives the whole variable domain SQTIHQWPATLVQPVGSPLSLECTVEGTSNPNLYWYRQAAGRGLQLLFYSVGIGQISSEVPQNLSASRPQDRQFILSSKKLLLSDSGFYLCAWNSGGRGATNEKLFFGSGTQLSVL.

V is TRBV4-1 and J is TRBJ2-3; maybe TRBD2 (5 bases). The CDR3 loop spans 14 amino acids. In germline, CDR1 is MGHRA, CDR2 YSYEKL. V was cut by 4 bases and J by 3 bases, with 11 bases left in between. The CDR3 loop reads CASSLLAQTDTQYF. The CDR3 DNA follows: TGCGCCAGCAGCCTCCTAGCTCAGACAGATACGCAGTATTTT.

The V call is TRBV5-1, the J call TRBJ2-7; no clear D gene. Trimming removed 6 bases at V and 2 bases at J, with 15 bases between. Germline values: CDR1 SGHRS, CDR2 YFSETQ. The CDR3 loop spans 14 amino acids. The CDR3 nucleotides read TGCGCCAGCACCGTTGGTACGGCGGCCTACGAGCAGTACTTC. Its translation: CASTVGTAAYEQYF.

In its sample, this clone was seen once. The chain combines TRBV18 with TRBJ1-5; D remains ambiguous. CDR3 length: 13 amino acids. The germline V gene encodes CDR1 KGHSH and CDR2 LQKENI. V was shortened by 4 bases and J by 3 bases, with 7 bases between the two germline ends. The CDR3 sequence: CASSRGDNQPQHF. CDR3 nucleotide sequence: TGTGCCAGCTCACGGGGAGACAATCAGCCCCAGCATTTT.

The rearrangement links TRBV28 to TRBJ1-5; the D gene is possibly TRBD1 (5 bases). V gave up 2 bases and J gave up 4 bases, with 12 bases separating them. This CDR3 has 15 residues. Per germline, CDR1 MDHEN and CDR2 SYDVKM. The CDR3 DNA sequence: TGTGCCAGCAGTTTACCGGGGGGAATGAATCAGCCCCAGCATTTT. Translation: CASSLPGGMNQPQHF.

The genes are TRBV28 and TRBJ1-1; D is perhaps TRBD1 (6 bases). There are 14 residues in the CDR3. Trimming removed 2 bases from V and 5 bases from J, with 12 bases in between. Looked up from germline, CDR1 is MDHEN and CDR2 is SYDVKM. The CDR3 loop reads CASSLGQLVTEAFF. Here the CDR3 DNA reads TGTGCCAGCAGTTTAGGACAGTTGGTAACTGAAGCTTTCTTT.

CDR3 nucleotides: TGTGCCAGTAGCACAGGGGCCGCAGGAACCGGGGAGCTGTTTTTT. Its translation: CASSTGAAGTGELFF. The rearrangement joins TRBV19 to TRBJ2-2; 7 nucleotides align to TRBD1. With 6 bases clipped from V and 5 bases from J, the junction kept 9 bases outside the gene matches. CDR1 is LNHDA, CDR2 SQIVND, per germline (reference sequence). The CDR3 extends over 15 amino acids.